This entry lists 27 T cell receptor beta chains sequenced from one sample in a study of blood T cell repertoires in COVID-19. Some clones are missing from TCRdb's copy, which holds only in-frame ones; the method was immunoSEQ multiplex PCR. Of hundreds of thousands of clones listed, roughly nine tenths are singletons. Sequencing input: peripheral blood. These receptor sequences come from a man aged 40-49 years with acute or convalescent COVID-19.

The chain links TRBV7-9 to TRBJ2-2; 8 bases align to TRBD1. The CDR3 is made up of 17 amino acids. The trim removed 5 bases at V and 5 bases at J, leaving 13 bases unmatched. The germline V gene encodes CDR1 SEHNR and CDR2 FQNEAQ (reference sequence). CDR3 sequence reads: CASSPQTGQGRTGELFF. The CDR3 nucleotides read TGTGCCAGCAGCCCACAGACCGGACAGGGCCGGACCGGGGAGCTGTTTTTT.

The chain employs TRBV11-3 and TRBJ2-2; TRBD1 matches at 7 bases. After removal of 0 bases from V and 6 bases from J, the junction contained 4 bases not matched to a gene. Germline loops: CDR1 SGHNT, CDR2 YENEEA. The CDR3 length is 15 residues. The CDR3 sequence: CASSLEQGFAGELFF. CDR3 in DNA: TGTGCCAGCAGCTTAGAACAGGGGTTCGCCGGGGAGCTGTTTTTT.

The chain couples TRBV19 to TRBJ1-4; 8 bases are shared with TRBD1. The CDR3 runs 14 residues. Germline-derived CDR1 and CDR2 are LNHDA and SQIVND (reference sequence). J was trimmed by 0 bases and V by 6 bases; bases with no gene match: 0. As DNA, the CDR3 is TGTGCCAGTAGACAGGGGGCAACTAATGAAAAACTGTTTTTT. As protein: CASRQGATNEKLFF.

The chain recombines TRBV28 with TRBJ2-2; maybe TRBD2 (7 bases). CDR3 length: 14 amino acids. Germline V lookup: CDR1 MDHEN, CDR2 SYDVKM. V lost 4 bases, J lost 6 bases, and 12 bases lay in between. The CDR3, as DNA: TGTGCCAGCAGTTCCGTCGGGGGGCCCGGGGAGCTGTTTTTT. The encoded protein is CASSSVGGPGELFF. The full variable domain, with the rest looked up from reference TRBV28 and TRBJ2-2, is DVKVTQSSRYLVKRTGEKVFLECVQDMDHENMFWYRQDPGLGLRLIYFSYDVKMKEKGDIPEGYSVSREKKERFSLILESASTNQTSMYLCASSSVGGPGELFFGEGSRLTVL.

The chain recombines TRBV28 with TRBJ2-5; D may be TRBD2 (5 bases). Germline V gives CDR1 MDHEN, CDR2 SYDVKM. The CDR3 has 14 amino acids. Trimming pared 6 bases from V and 1 base from J, leaving 12 bases between. As DNA, the CDR3 is TGTGCCAGCAGCGCCCGCGGGTCCCAAGAGACCCAGTACTTC. Protein sequence: CASSARGSQETQYF.

V usage is TRBV30 and J usage is TRBJ1-2; D unresolved. Germline V gene sequence: CDR1 GTSNPN, CDR2 SVGIG (reference sequence). The CDR3 covers 11 residues. V dropped 1 base and J dropped 7 bases, with 7 bases sitting between them. The CDR3 protein is CAWSAGLGYTF. For the CDR3, the DNA is TGTGCCTGGAGTGCCGGTCTTGGCTACACCTTC. Complete variable domain (other parts from reference TRBV30 and TRBJ1-2): SQTIHQWPATLVQPVGSPLSLECTVEGTSNPNLYWYRQAAGRGLQLLFYSVGIGQISSEVPQNLSASRPQDRQFILSSKKLLLSDSGFYLCAWSAGLGYTFGSGTRLTVV.

This rearrangement joins TRBV6-5 to TRBJ1-4; 11 bases fit TRBD1. This CDR3 comprises 15 residues. The V and J ends lost 7 bases and 4 bases, in that order; junction bases with no gene match: 5. Looked up from germline, CDR1 is MNHEY and CDR2 is SVGAGI. CDR3 residues: CASMDRGRNNEKLFF. In DNA form, the CDR3 reads TGTGCCAGCATGGACAGGGGGCGAAATAATGAAAAACTGTTTTTT.

A word on this clone: Other DNA variants within this sample encode the same CDR3. The CDR3 is CASSLSYYEQYF. Written as DNA, the CDR3 is TGTGCCAGCAGTTTATCCTACTACGAGCAGTACTTC. The chain links TRBV28 to TRBJ2-7, with unresolved D. The germline V gene encodes CDR1 MDHEN and CDR2 SYDVKM. The ends were cut back, 1 base at V and 3 bases at J, with 4 bases in the middle. The CDR3 covers 12 residues.

The sample holds a few counts of this clone. The rearrangement links TRBV28 to TRBJ2-7, with 12 bases lining up with TRBD1. Per germline, CDR1 MDHEN and CDR2 SYDVKM. The trim removed 7 bases at V and 3 bases at J, leaving 10 bases unmatched. The CDR3 covers 16 residues. CDR3 amino acids: CASTGTGTGGRYEQYF. The CDR3 nucleotides read TGTGCCAGCACCGGAACCGGGACAGGGGGCCGCTACGAGCAGTACTTC.

The rearrangement links TRBV4-1 to TRBJ1-4; D is undetermined. The CDR3 sequence is 14 residues long. Germline V gene sequence: CDR1 MGHRA, CDR2 YSYEKL. Trimming pared 0 bases from V and 10 bases from J, leaving 12 bases between. CDR3 amino acids: CASSQEPPPGKLFF. In nucleotides, the CDR3 is TGCGCCAGCAGCCAAGAGCCGCCCCCGGGAAAACTGTTTTTT.

J is TRBJ2-3 and V is TRBV6-5; 7 nucleotides agree with TRBD2. J gave up 2 bases and V 9 bases, and 8 bases lay outside the gene matches. CDR1 and CDR2 (germline): MNHEY, SVGAGI. The CDR3 runs 14 residues. CDR3 nucleotides: TGTGCCAGTTCCCGCGGGAGTTACACAGATACGCAGTATTTT. The encoded protein is CASSRGSYTDTQYF.

This clone has a handful of counts. V and J are TRBV7-6 and TRBJ1-2, with 7 bases fitting TRBD1. This CDR3 comprises 16 residues. The V and J ends lost 1 base and 2 bases, in that order; junction bases with no gene match: 7. Germline CDR1 SGHVS, CDR2 FNYEAQ. For the CDR3, the DNA is TGTGCCAGCAGCTTAGGGGGGACAGATCCGAACTATGGCTACACCTTC. As protein: CASSLGGTDPNYGYTF.

The chain employs TRBV5-4 and TRBJ1-4, with D unresolved. The CDR3 length is 12 residues. V was shortened by 4 bases and J by 4 bases, with 5 bases between the two germline ends. Germline loops: CDR1 SGHNT, CDR2 YYREEE (reference sequence). As DNA, the CDR3 is TGTGCCAGCAGCACGGTTAATGAAAAACTGTTTTTT. As protein: CASSTVNEKLFF.

The J gene is TRBJ1-1, the V gene TRBV11-2, with D maybe TRBD1 (5 bases). V was cut by 0 bases and J by 11 bases, with 10 bases left in between. CDR3 size: 12 residues. Germline V CDR1 and CDR2: SGHAT, FQNNGV. The CDR3 DNA reads as TGTGCCAGCAGCTTAGAACAGGCAGACGCTTTCTTT. Encoded protein: CASSLEQADAFF.

This clone was seen just once. V and J are TRBV6-2 or TRBV6-3 and TRBJ2-5, with 7 nucleotides matching TRBD1. V trimming: 2 bases; J trimming: 2 bases; junction bases outside the gene matches: 11. Germline V gene sequence: CDR1 MNHEY, CDR2 SVGEGT. This CDR3 region has 17 residues. The CDR3 DNA follows: TGTGCCAGCAGTTACGGACTTATGACAGGGTCGCAAGAGACCCAGTACTTC. Its protein is CASSYGLMTGSQETQYF.

The chain uses TRBV3-1 (or the pseudogene TRBV3-2) and TRBJ2-5; D ambiguous. Germline lookup yields CDR1 LGHDT and CDR2 YNNKEL (reference sequence). This CDR3 has 14 residues. Trimming took off 4 bases at V and 2 bases at J, with 11 bases between the two ends. In nucleotides, the CDR3 is TGTGCCAGCAGCCTCGGGTCGGCGCAAGAGACCCAGTACTTC. This gives the protein CASSLGSAQETQYF.

The V and J genes are TRBV6-5 and TRBJ2-2; D uncertain. The CDR3 extends over 12 amino acids. Per the germline V gene, CDR1 is MNHEY and CDR2 is SVGAGI. V lost 5 bases and J 8 bases, leaving 9 bases between the germline ends. The DNA of the CDR3 is TGTGCCAGCAGTCGACATTCAGGGGAGCTGTTTTTT. As protein: CASSRHSGELFF.

V gene TRBV7-9 combines with J gene TRBJ1-2; D unresolved. CDR3 length: 14 residues. Germline V gene lookup returns CDR1 SEHNR and CDR2 FQNEAQ (reference sequence). Trimming removed 5 bases at V and 8 bases at J, with 18 bases between. In DNA form, the CDR3 reads TGTGCCAGCAGCCCACCCCAGACCCAGCGGGGCTACACCTTC. Its translation is CASSPPQTQRGYTF.

CDR3 protein: CAWRDTGAPHSPLHF. The CDR3 DNA follows: TGTGCCTGGCGGGACACTGGGGCCCCACATTCACCCCTCCACTTT. V is TRBV30 and J is TRBJ1-6; maybe TRBD1 (6 bases). The CDR3 covers 15 residues. Germline-derived CDR1 and CDR2 are GTSNPN and SVGIG (reference sequence). The V end was cut by 5 bases, the J end by 8 bases, with 19 bases between.

This chain uses TRBV27 with TRBJ2-1; D call uncertain. Germline CDR1 is MNHEY and CDR2 is SMNVEV (reference sequence). The CDR3 totals 15 residues. V was pared by 4 bases and J by 0 bases, with 10 bases between. This chain's CDR3 is CASSWWQDSYNEQFF. In nucleotides, the CDR3 is TGTGCCAGCAGTTGGTGGCAGGACTCCTACAATGAGCAGTTCTTC.

About this clone itself: This CDR3 is also generated by other DNA sequences in the sample. The chain has TRBV7-8 and TRBJ1-6; a weak D match, TRBD1 (5 bases). The CDR3 is 17 residues long. V gave up 1 base and J gave up 5 bases, with 15 bases separating them. Germline CDR1 reads SGHVS; CDR2 reads FQNEAQ. CDR3 residues: CASSLVGAGLDNSPLHF. The CDR3 DNA is TGTGCCAGCAGCTTAGTTGGGGCAGGGCTGGATAATTCACCCCTCCACTTT.

The V call is TRBV11-1, the J call TRBJ1-1; no reliable D call. Trimming took off 4 bases at V and 3 bases at J, with 12 bases between the two ends. This CDR3 comprises 14 residues. Germline lookup yields CDR1 SGHAT and CDR2 FQDESV (reference sequence). The chain's CDR3 is CASSYGGFDTEAFF. The CDR3 DNA reads as TGTGCCAGCAGCTACGGAGGGTTTGACACTGAAGCTTTCTTT.

This sequence joins TRBV28 and TRBJ2-7; 7 bases are a match to TRBD1. The CDR3 totals 14 residues. CDR1 is MDHEN, CDR2 SYDVKM, per germline. V lost 6 bases to trimming and J lost 4 bases; unmatched junction nucleotides: 9. The CDR3: CASREQGSSYEQYF. The CDR3 bases are TGTGCCAGCAGAGAACAGGGGAGTTCGTACGAGCAGTACTTC.

This chain links TRBV6-5 with TRBJ1-5, with 10 bases aligning to TRBD1. Germline values: CDR1 MNHEY, CDR2 SVGAGI. With V trimmed by 6 bases and J by 13 bases, 3 bases remained unmatched. This CDR3 has 11 amino acids. In nucleotides, the CDR3 is TGTGCCAGCAGGACAGGGGGCCTACAGCATTTT. The encoded protein is CASRTGGLQHF.

V and J are TRBV12-3 or TRBV12-4 and TRBJ2-7, with TRBD1 as a possible D gene (6 bases). The CDR3 extends over 13 amino acids. Trimming shortened V by 6 bases and J by 5 bases, and 14 bases separated the two germline ends. The CDR3 loop is CASRYDRSHEQYF. DNA of the CDR3: TGTGCCAGCAGATACGACAGGTCCCACGAGCAGTACTTC.

The chain joins TRBV6-5 to TRBJ2-7, with 8 bases matching TRBD2. Germline CDR1 and CDR2: MNHEY and SVGAGI. Unmatched junction bases numbered 14, after V lost 4 bases and J lost 6 bases. CDR3 length equals 16 residues. The CDR3 region is CASSSPGLGPAGEQYF. In nucleotides, the CDR3 is TGTGCCAGCAGTTCGCCGGGACTAGGTCCTGCTGGCGAGCAGTACTTC.

This clone showed up just once. The chain combines TRBV7-2 with TRBJ1-4, with a weak D call TRBD1 (5 bases). Trimming took 1 base from V and 8 from J, leaving 14 bases between them. Per the germline V gene, CDR1 is SGHTA and CDR2 is FQGNSA. This CDR3 comprises 15 residues. CDR3 sequence reads: CASSLVGQGREKLFF. In nucleotides, the CDR3 is TGTGCCAGCAGCTTAGTTGGCCAGGGTCGGGAAAAACTGTTTTTT.